This T cell receptor (beta chain) is drawn from a study of T cell responses to AZD1222 COVID-19 vaccine. Produced via immunoSEQ multiplex PCR; TCRdb's table is partial and in-frame only. The repertoire holds around 78,000 clones, about nine tenths seen once, with approximately 25% in the top ten. The V and J ends lost 6 bases and 4 bases respectively, with 21 bases between them. Germline-derived CDR1 and CDR2 are SQVTM and ANQGSEA. This CDR3 contains 15 residues. The specimen comprised peripheral blood, sampled on day 0 of AZD1222 vaccination. The chain uses TRBV29-1 and TRBJ1-1, with D perhaps matching TRBD1 (6 bases). This TCR was sampled from an adult in good health. The CDR3, as DNA: TGCAGCGTCCGACCGCAGGGGCAGGGCGGCACTGAAGCTTTCTTT. Translating it yields CSVRPQGQGGTEAFF.